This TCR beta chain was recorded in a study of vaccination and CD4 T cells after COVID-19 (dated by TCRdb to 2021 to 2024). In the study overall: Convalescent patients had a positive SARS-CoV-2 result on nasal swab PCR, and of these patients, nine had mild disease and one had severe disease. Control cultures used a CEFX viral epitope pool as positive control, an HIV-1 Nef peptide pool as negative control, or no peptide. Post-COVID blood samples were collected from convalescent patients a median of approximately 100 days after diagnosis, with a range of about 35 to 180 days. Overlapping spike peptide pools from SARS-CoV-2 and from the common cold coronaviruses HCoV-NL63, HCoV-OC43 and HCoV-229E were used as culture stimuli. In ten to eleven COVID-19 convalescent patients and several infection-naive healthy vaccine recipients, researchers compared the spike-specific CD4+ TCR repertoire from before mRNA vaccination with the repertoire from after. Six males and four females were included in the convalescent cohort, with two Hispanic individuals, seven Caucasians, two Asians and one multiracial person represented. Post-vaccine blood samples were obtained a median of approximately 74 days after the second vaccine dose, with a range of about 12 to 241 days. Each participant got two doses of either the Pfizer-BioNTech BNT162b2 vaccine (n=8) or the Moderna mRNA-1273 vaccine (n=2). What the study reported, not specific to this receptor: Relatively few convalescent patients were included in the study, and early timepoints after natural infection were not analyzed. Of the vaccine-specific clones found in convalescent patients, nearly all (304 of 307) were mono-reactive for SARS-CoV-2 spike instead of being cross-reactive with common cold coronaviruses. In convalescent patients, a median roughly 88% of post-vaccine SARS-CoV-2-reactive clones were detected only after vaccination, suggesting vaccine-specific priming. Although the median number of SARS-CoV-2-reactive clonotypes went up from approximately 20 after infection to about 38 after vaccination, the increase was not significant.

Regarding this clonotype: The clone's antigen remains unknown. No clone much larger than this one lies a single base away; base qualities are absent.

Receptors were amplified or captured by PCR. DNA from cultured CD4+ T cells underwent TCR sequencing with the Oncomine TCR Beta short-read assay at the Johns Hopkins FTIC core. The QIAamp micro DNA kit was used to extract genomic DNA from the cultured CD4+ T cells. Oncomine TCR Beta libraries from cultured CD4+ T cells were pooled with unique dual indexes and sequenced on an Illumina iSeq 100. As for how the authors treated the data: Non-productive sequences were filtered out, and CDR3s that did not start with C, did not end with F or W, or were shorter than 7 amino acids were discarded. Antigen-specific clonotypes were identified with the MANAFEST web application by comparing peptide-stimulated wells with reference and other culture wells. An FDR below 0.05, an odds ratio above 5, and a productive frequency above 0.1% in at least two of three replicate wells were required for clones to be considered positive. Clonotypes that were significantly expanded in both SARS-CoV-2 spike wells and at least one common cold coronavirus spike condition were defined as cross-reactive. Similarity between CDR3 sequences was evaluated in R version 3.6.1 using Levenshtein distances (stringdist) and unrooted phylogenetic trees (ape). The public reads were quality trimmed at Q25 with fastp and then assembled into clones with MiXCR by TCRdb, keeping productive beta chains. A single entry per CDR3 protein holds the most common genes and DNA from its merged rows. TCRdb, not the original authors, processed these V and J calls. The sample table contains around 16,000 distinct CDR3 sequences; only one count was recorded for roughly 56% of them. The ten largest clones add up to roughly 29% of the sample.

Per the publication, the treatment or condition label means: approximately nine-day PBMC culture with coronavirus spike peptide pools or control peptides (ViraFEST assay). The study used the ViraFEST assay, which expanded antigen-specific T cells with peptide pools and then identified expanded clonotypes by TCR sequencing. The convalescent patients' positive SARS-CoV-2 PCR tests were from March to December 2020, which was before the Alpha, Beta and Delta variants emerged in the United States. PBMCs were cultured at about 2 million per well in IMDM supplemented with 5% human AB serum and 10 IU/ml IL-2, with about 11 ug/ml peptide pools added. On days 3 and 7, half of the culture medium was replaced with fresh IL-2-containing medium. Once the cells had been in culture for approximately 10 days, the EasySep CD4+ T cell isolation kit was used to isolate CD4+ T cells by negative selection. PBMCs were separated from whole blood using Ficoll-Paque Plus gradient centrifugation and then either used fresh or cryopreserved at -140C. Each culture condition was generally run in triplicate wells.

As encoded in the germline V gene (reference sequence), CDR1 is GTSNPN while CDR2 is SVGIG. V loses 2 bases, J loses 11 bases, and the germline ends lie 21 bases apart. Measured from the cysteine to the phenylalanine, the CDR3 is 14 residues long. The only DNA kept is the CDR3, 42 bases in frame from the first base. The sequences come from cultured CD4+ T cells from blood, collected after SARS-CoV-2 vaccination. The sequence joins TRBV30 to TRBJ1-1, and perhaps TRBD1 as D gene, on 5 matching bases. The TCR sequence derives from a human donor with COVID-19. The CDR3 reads CAWSKGQPMTRAFF. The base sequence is TGTGCCTGGAGTAAGGGGCAGCCGATGACACGGGCTTTCTTT.